These 11 T cell receptor beta chains came from one sample sequenced in a study of control samples from healthy donors and cancer patients. Some clones are missing from TCRdb's copy, which holds only in-frame ones; the method was immunoSEQ multiplex PCR. Seen here are around 170,000 clones, around 89% observed once, and the top ten hold 1.4%. Sequencing was done on a sample of blood. These receptors were taken from a woman in her 50s in good health.

The chain couples TRBV5-1 to TRBJ2-7; a weak D match, TRBD1 (5 bases). The CDR3 consists of 11 residues. Deletions cut 5 bases from V and 6 bases from J, with 9 bases between. From germline, CDR1 is SGHRS and CDR2 YFSETQ. The CDR3 loop is CASRGETEQYF. The CDR3 coding sequence is TGCGCCAGCAGAGGGGAAACCGAGCAGTACTTC.

The chain carries TRBV7-9 and TRBJ1-4; D is unresolved. This CDR3 is 12 amino acids long. Germline values: CDR1 SEHNR, CDR2 FQNEAQ (reference sequence). Trimming took 5 bases from V and 11 from J, leaving 12 bases between them. In nucleotides, the CDR3 is TGTGCCAGCAGCAACATGGGTGGGAAACTGTTTTTT. Protein sequence: CASSNMGGKLFF.

The chain uses TRBV18 and TRBJ2-3, with D perhaps given as TRBD1 or TRBD2 (5 bases each). Between the trimmed V and J ends, which lost 3 bases and 4 bases, there was a span of 14 bases. There are 15 residues in the CDR3. CDR1 is KGHSH and CDR2 is LQKENI in the germline V gene. As DNA, the CDR3 is TGTGCCAGCTCACCTACGAAGGGGAGCGCAGATACGCAGTATTTT. The encoded protein is CASSPTKGSADTQYF. Filled out from reference TRBV18 and TRBJ2-3, the complete variable domain reads NAGVMQNPRHLVRRRGQEARLRCSPMKGHSHVYWYRQLPEEGLKFMVYLQKENIIDESGMPKERFSAEFPKEGPSILRIQQVVRGDSAAYFCASSPTKGSADTQYFGPGTRLTVL.

The gene calls are TRBV9 and TRBJ1-3, with D uncertain. This CDR3 is 17 amino acids long. The V and J ends lost 1 base and 0 bases respectively, with 14 bases between them. Germline V CDR1 and CDR2: SGDLS, YYNGEE. CDR3 sequence reads: CASSVQDQTRSGNTIYF. DNA of the CDR3: TGTGCCAGCAGCGTACAGGACCAAACCCGCTCTGGAAACACCATATATTTT.

In regard to this clone: An end of the junction does not agree with germline; a read error may underlie this. The CDR3, as DNA: TGTGCCAGCAGCGAAGGGAACTATGGCTACACCTTC. This translates into CASSEGNYGYTF. J is TRBJ1-2 and V is TRBV6-1, with D hard to call. Germline V gives CDR1 MNHNS, CDR2 SASEGT. The CDR3 totals 12 residues.

The rearrangement joins TRBV18 to TRBJ1-1; 7 bases map to TRBD1. The germline gives CDR1 KGHSH, CDR2 LQKENI. The CDR3 length is 14 residues. V lost 5 bases and J lost 0; bases outside the gene matches: 3. The CDR3 DNA follows: TGTGCCAGCTCAAGGGACAGTTTGAACACTGAAGCTTTCTTT. Its translation is CASSRDSLNTEAFF.

The chain combines TRBV7-9 with TRBJ1-6, with D possibly TRBD1 on 5 matching bases. V lost 2 bases to trimming and J lost 10 bases, with 24 bases between them. Germline-derived CDR1 and CDR2 are SEHNR and FQNEAQ (reference sequence). CDR3 length: 18 amino acids. The CDR3 nucleotides are TGTGCCAGCAGCTTAAATTTGGCCTGGGGCAGTGGATCCTCACCCCTCCACTTT. It encodes CASSLNLAWGSGSSPLHF.

V gene TRBV28 combines with J gene TRBJ1-3; possibly TRBD1 for D (6 bases). Trimming stripped 8 bases from V and 0 bases from J, with 14 bases between. This CDR3 has 15 residues. Germline CDR1 reads MDHEN; CDR2 reads SYDVKM. The DNA for the CDR3 is TGTGCCAGCCGACAGGCGCTATTCTCTGGAAACACCATATATTTT. Encoded protein: CASRQALFSGNTIYF.

For the CDR3, the DNA is TGTGCCAGCAGCTTCCGACTAGCCAATGAGCAGTTCTTC. Its protein product is CASSFRLANEQFF. The V gene is TRBV2, the J gene TRBJ2-1; 7 bases map to TRBD2. The CDR3 contains 13 residues. After removal of 6 bases from V and 6 bases from J, the junction contained 5 bases not matched to a gene. CDR1 is SNHLY, CDR2 FYNNEI, per germline.

The CDR3 sequence is CASSLAVGTETQYF. The CDR3 nucleotides are TGTGCCAGCAGCTTGGCGGTTGGGACAGAGACCCAGTACTTC. The chain has TRBV5-5 and TRBJ2-5, with D perhaps TRBD1 or TRBD2 (5 bases each). The CDR3 sequence is 14 residues long. The germline V and J ends were trimmed by 0 bases and 4 bases, with 10 bases remaining between them. The germline V gene encodes CDR1 SGHKS and CDR2 YYEKEE (reference sequence).

The gene calls are TRBV10-3 and TRBJ1-2, with 11 bases aligning to TRBD1. Germline V gene data show CDR1 as ENHRY and CDR2 as SYGVKD. The V and J ends lost 5 bases and 10 bases, in that order; junction bases with no gene match: 6. There are 13 residues in the CDR3. Written as DNA, the CDR3 is TGTGCCATCAGTCGGACAGGGGGCGATGTCTACACCTTC. It is translated as CAISRTGGDVYTF.